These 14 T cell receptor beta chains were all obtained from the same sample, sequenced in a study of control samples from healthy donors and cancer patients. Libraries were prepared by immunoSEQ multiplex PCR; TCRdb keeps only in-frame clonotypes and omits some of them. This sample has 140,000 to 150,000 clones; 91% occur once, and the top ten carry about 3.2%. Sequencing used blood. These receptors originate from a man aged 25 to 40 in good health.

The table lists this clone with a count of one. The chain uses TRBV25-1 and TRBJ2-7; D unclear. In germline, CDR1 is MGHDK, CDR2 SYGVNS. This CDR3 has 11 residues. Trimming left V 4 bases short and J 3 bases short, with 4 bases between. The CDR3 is CASSALYEQYF. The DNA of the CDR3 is TGTGCCAGCAGTGCCCTCTACGAGCAGTACTTC.

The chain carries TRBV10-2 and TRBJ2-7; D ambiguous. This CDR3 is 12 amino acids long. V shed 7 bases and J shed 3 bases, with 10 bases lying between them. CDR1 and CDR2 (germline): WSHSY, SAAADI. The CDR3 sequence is CASTERNYEQYF. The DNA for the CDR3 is TGCGCCAGCACAGAACGGAACTACGAGCAGTACTTC.

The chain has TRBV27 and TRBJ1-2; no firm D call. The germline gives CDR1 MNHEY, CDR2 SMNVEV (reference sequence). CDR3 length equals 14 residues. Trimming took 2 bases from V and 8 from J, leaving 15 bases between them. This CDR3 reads CASSLVPPSGGYTF. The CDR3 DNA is TGTGCCAGCAGTTTAGTACCCCCTTCGGGGGGCTACACCTTC.

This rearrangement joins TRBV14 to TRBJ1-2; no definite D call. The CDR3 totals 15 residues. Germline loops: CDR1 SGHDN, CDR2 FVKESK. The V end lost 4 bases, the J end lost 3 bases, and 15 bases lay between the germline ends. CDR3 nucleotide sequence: TGTGCCAGCAGCCCCGCGGCACAGAGAGACTATGGCTACACCTTC. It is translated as CASSPAAQRDYGYTF. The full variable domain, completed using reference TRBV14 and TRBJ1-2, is EAGVTQFPSHSVIEKGQTVTLRCDPISGHDNLYWYRRVMGKEIKFLLHFVKESKQDESGMPNNRFLAERTGGTYSTLKVQPAELEDSGVYFCASSPAAQRDYGYTFGSGTRLTVV.

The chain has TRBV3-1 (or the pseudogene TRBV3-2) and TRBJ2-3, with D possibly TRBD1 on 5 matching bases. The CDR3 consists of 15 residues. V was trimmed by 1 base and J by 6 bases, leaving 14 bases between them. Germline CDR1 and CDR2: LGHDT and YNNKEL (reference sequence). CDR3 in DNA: TGTGCCAGCAGCCAAGGGGCTGGGGCAAGCGATACGCAGTATTTT. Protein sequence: CASSQGAGASDTQYF.

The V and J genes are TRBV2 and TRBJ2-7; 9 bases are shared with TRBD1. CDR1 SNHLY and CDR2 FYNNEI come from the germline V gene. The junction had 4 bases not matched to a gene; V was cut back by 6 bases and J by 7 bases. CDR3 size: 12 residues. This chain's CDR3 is CASRSTGGEQYF. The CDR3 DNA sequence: TGTGCCAGCAGATCGACAGGGGGGGAGCAGTACTTC.

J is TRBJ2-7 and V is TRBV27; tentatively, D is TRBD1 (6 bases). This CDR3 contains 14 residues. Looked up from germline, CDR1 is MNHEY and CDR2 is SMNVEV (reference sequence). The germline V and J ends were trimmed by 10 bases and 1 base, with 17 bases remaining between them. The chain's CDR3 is CATSWTADSYEQYF. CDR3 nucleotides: TGTGCCACCTCTTGGACAGCGGATTCCTACGAGCAGTACTTC.

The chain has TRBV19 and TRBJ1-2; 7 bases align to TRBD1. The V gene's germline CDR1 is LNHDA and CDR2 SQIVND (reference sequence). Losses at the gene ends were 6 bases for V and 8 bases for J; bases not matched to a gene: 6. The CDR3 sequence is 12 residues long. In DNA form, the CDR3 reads TGTGCCAGTAGAACAGGGGATCGGGGCTACACCTTC. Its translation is CASRTGDRGYTF. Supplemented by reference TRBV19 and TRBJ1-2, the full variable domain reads DGGITQSPKYLFRKEGQNVTLSCEQNLNHDAMYWYRQDPGQGLRLIYYSQIVNDFQKGDIAEGYSVSREKKESFPLTVTSAQKNPTAFYLCASRTGDRGYTFGSGTRLTVV.

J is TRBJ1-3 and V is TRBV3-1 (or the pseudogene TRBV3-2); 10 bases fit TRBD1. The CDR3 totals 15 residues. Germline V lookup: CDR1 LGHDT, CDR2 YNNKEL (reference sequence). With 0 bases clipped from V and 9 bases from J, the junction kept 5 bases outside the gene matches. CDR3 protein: CASSQDMGTGVTIYF. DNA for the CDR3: TGTGCCAGCAGCCAAGATATGGGGACAGGGGTCACCATATATTTT.

CDR3 in amino acids: CASSAQRAYEQYF. DNA of the CDR3: TGTGCCAGCAGCGCTCAACGGGCCTACGAGCAGTACTTC. This chain joins TRBV2 and TRBJ2-7, with D unclear. The germline V gene has CDR1 SNHLY and CDR2 FYNNEI. V was clipped by 6 bases and J by 2 bases, with 11 bases between them. The CDR3 runs 13 residues.

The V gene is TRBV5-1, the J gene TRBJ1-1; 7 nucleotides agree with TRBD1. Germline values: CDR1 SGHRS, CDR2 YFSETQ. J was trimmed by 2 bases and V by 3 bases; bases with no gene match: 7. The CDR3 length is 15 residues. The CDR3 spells CASSSYQGGNTEAFF. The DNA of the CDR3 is TGCGCCAGCAGCTCGTATCAGGGGGGCAACACTGAAGCTTTCTTT.

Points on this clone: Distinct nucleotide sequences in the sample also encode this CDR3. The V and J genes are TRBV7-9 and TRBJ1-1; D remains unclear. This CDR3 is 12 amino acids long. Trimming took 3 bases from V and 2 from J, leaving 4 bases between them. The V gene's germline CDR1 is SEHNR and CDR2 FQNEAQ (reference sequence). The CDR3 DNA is TGTGCCAGCAGCTTCGGAAACACTGAAGCTTTCTTT. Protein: CASSFGNTEAFF.

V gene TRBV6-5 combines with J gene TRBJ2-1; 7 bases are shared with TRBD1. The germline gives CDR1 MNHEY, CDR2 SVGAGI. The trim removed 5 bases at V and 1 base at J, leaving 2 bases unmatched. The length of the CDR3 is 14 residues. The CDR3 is CASSPQGSYNEQFF. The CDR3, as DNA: TGTGCCAGCAGTCCACAGGGGTCCTACAATGAGCAGTTCTTC.

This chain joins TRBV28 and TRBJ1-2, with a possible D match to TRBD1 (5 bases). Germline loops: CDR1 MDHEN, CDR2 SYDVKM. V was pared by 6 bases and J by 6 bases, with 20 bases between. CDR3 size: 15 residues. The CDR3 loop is CASSSGTEYLHGYTF. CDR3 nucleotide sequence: TGTGCCAGCAGCTCCGGGACCGAGTACCTACATGGCTACACCTTC.